This TCR beta chain was recorded in a study of vaccination and CD4 T cells after COVID-19. Study context: Median draw time for post-COVID samples was about 100 days post-diagnosis (range 35 to 161).

This clonotype was counted between two and nine times. Its antigen is as yet unknown. Study-wide points: Counts of SARS-CoV-2-reactive clonotypes had a median that went from about 20 to 38, a nonsignificant change.

The Oncomine TCR Beta short-read assay sequenced DNA from cultured CD4+ T cells. Cultured CD4+ T cells were the source of extracted genomic DNA. TCRdb reprocessed the PCR reads with MiXCR, giving one entry per CDR3 protein. Among some 4,500 distinct CDR3 sequences, about a fifth were seen once, and the ten largest hold over 50%. Treatment given: approximately 11-day PBMC culture with coronavirus spike peptide pools or control peptides (ViraFEST assay). Per the germline V gene, CDR1 is SGHDT and CDR2 is YYEEEE. Trimming shortened V by 2 bases and J by 7 bases, and 15 bases separated the two germline ends. The CDR3 consists of 14 residues.

The TCR originated in a human donor who had recovered from COVID-19. The sample was CD4+ T cells from blood, cultured in vitro, taken after SARS-CoV-2 vaccination. The chain recombines TRBV5-6 with TRBJ1-2; D may be TRBD1 (6 bases). As DNA, the CDR3 is TGTGCCAGCAGCTTAGAACAGGGTCGGGGTGGCTACACCTTC. Protein: CASSLEQGRGGYTF.